This TCR beta chain was retrieved from a study of cytomegalovirus exposure and HLA in healthy donors. The CDR3 has 20 residues. V lost 3 bases, J lost 0 bases, and 17 bases stayed unmatched. Germline loops: CDR1 SNHLY, CDR2 FYNNEI. Primers: 60 Vbeta forward and 13 Jbeta reverse. Data came from immunoSEQ multiplex PCR; TCRdb stores just in-frame clones and leaves some out. Of around 230,000 clones in the sample, around 83% were seen once. Sequenced sample: PBMCs. The chain has TRBV2 and TRBJ1-5, with 7 bases matching TRBD1. This clonotype was obtained from a girl aged 2-10 years in good health and CMV-seronegative. CDR3 coding DNA: TGTGCCAGCAGTGAGAGAAGACCGGGACAGAGAGTCTATAGCAATCAGCCCCAGCATTTT. This sequence encodes CASSERRPGQRVYSNQPQHF.